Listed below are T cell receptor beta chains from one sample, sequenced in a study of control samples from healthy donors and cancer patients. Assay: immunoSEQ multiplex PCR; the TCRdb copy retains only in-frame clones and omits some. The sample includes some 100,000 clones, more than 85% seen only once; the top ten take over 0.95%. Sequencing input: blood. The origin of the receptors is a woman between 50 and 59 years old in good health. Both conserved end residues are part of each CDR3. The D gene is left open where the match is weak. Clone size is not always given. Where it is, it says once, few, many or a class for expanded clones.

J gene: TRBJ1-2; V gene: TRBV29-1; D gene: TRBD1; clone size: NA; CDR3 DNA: TGCAGCGCACAGGGGAACTATGGCTACACCTTC; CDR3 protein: CSAQGNYGYTF
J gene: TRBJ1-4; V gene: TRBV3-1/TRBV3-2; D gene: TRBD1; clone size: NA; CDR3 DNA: TGTGCCAGCAGCCACAGTTGGGGACAGGGAGGGGGAAAACTGTTTTTT; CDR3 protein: CASSHSWGQGGGKLFF
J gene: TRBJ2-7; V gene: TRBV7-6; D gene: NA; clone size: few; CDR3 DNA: TGTGCCAGCAGCTTACATGGGGGGCCGGCCTACGAGCAGTACTTC; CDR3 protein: CASSLHGGPAYEQYF
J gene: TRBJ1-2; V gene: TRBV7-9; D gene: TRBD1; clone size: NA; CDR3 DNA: TGTGCCAGCAGCCCTCTAACAGGGGGCGCGGATGGCTACACCTTC; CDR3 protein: CASSPLTGGADGYTF
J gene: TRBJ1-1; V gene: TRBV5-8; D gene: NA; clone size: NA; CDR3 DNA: TGTGCCAGCAGCCTGGACGGTGTCACTGAAGCTTTCTTT; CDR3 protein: CASSLDGVTEAFF
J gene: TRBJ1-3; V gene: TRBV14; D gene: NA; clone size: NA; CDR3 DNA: TGTGCCAGCAGCCAAAGGCAGGGACTCTCTGGAAACACCATATATTTT; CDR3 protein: CASSQRQGLSGNTIYF
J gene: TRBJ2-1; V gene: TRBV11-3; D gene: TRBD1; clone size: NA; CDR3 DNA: TGTGCCAGCAGCCCTCGACAGGGTAGCTACAATGAGCAGTTCTTC; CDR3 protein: CASSPRQGSYNEQFF
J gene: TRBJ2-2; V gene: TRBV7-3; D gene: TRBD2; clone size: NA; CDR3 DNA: TGTGCCAGCAGCTTAGTGCGGGGGGCCGGGGAGCTGTTTTTT; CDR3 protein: CASSLVRGAGELFF
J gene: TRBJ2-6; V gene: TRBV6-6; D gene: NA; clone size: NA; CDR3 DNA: TGTGCCAGCAGTTACAGTACAGCTGCTGGGGCCAACGTCCTGACTTTC; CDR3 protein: CASSYSTAAGANVLTF
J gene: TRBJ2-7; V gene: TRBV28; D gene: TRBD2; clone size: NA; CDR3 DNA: TGTGCCAGCAGTTCCATGGGTAGCGGGAGGTATCTGCAGTACTTC; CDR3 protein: CASSSMGSGRYLQYF
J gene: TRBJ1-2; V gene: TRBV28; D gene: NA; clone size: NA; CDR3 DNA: TGTGCCAGCAGACCAGCATGGTACTATGGCTACACCTTC; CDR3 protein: CASRPAWYYGYTF
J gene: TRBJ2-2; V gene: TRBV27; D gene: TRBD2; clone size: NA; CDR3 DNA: TGTGCCAGCAGTTTCCGGGTACCGGGACTAGCGGGAGGGAACACCGGGGAGCTGTTTTTT; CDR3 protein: CASSFRVPGLAGGNTGELFF
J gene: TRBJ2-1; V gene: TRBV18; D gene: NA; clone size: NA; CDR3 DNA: TGTGCCAGCTCACCTGAACAGGGGGGGGGCTCCTACAATGAGCAGTTCTTC; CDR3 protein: CASSPEQGGGSYNEQFF
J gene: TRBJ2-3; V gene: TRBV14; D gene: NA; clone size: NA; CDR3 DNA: TGTGCCAGCAGCCAAGATCTGGGTAGGATCACAGATACGCAGTATTTT; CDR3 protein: CASSQDLGRITDTQYF
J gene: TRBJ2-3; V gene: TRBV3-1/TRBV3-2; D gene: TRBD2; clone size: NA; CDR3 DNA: TGTGCCAGCAGCCAAGTACGACTAGCGGGGTATACGCAGTATTTT; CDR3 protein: CASSQVRLAGYTQYF
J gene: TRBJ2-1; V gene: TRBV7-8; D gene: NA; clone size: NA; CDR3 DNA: TGTGCCAGCAGCTTATCCAGGGCTACCAACTACAATGAGCAGTTCTTC; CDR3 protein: CASSLSRATNYNEQFF
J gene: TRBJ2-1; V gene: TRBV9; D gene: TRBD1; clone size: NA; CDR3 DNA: TGTGCCAGCAGCGTAGGCTGGACAGGGAATGAGCAGTTCTTC; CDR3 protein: CASSVGWTGNEQFF
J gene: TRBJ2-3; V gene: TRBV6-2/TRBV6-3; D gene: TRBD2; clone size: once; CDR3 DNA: TGTGCCAGCAGTAAACTAGCGGGGTTAGCAGATACGCAGTATTTT; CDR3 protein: CASSKLAGLADTQYF
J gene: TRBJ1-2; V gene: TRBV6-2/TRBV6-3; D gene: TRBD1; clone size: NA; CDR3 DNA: TGTGCCAGCAGTTCTACCGGGACAGGGTATGGCGGCTACACCTTC; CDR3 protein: CASSSTGTGYGGYTF
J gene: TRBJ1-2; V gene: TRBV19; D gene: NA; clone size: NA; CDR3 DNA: TGTGCCAGTAGTACCCAGGTGGCGAGACAGGCAAGTGGCTACACCTTC; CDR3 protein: CASSTQVARQASGYTF
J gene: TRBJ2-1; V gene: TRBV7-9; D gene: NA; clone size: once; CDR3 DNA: TGTGCCAGCAGCTTAGCGGTAAATGAGCAGTTCTTC; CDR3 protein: CASSLAVNEQFF
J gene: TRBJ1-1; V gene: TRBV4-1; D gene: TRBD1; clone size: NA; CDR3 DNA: TGCGCCAGCAGCCAAGGGGCGGACAGGTTTACTGAAGCTTTCTTT; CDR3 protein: CASSQGADRFTEAFF
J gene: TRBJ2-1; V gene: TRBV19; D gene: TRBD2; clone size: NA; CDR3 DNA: TGTGCCAGTAGGGATCCCGGGACTAGCGGGCCGGGTGAGCAGTTCTTC; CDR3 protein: CASRDPGTSGPGEQFF
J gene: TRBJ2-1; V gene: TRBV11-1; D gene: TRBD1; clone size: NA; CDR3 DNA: TGTGCCAGCAGTTTGACACGACAGGGGGAGCAGTTCTTC; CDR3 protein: CASSLTRQGEQFF
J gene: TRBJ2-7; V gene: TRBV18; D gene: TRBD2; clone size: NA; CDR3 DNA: TGTGCCAGCTCACAAATGGGGAGTAGCGGGAGGTACGAGCAGTACTTC; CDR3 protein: CASSQMGSSGRYEQYF
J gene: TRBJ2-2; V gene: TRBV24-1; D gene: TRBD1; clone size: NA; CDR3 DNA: TGTGCCACCAGTGCCTCACCCGGACAGGGCGTAGTGGGGGAGCTGTTTTTT; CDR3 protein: CATSASPGQGVVGELFF
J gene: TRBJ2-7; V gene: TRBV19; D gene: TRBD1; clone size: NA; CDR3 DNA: TGTGCCAGTAGCGGGACAGGGTCGAACTACGAGCAGTACTTC; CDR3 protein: CASSGTGSNYEQYF
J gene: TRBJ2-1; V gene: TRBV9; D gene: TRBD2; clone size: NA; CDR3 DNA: TGTGCCAGCAGCGTAGCCCCCGGACTAGCGGGAGCAAATGAGCAGTTCTTC; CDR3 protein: CASSVAPGLAGANEQFF
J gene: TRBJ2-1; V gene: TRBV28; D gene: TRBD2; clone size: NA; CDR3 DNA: TGTGCCAGCAGTCCCTCAAGCGGGAGGAAGTTCTTC; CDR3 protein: CASSPSSGRKFF
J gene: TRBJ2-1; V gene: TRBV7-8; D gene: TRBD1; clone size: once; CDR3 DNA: TGTGCCAGCAGCTGGGGACAGGGGGGATACAATGAGCAGTTCTTC; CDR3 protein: CASSWGQGGYNEQFF
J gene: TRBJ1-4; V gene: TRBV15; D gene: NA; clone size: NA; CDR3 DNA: TGTGCCACCAGCTTAAGATTGAGTGAAAAACTGTTTTTT; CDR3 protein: CATSLRLSEKLFF
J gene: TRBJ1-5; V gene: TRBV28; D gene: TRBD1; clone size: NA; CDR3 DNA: TGTGCCAGCAGTTTGGACAGGCGCAATCAGCCCCAGCATTTT; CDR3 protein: CASSLDRRNQPQHF
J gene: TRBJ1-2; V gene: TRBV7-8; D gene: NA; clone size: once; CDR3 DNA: TGTGCCAGCAGCCTGTCACAGAACTATGGCTACACCTTC; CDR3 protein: CASSLSQNYGYTF
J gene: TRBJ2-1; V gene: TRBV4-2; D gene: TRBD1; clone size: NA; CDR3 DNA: TGTGCCAGCAGCCAAGATCCCCAACAGGGGGCGCGGTACGATGAGCAGTTCTTC; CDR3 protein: CASSQDPQQGARYDEQFF
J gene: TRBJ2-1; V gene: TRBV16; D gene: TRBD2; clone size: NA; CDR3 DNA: TGTGCCAGCAGCCAGACTAGCGGGAGCTACAATGAGCAGTTCTTC; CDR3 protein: CASSQTSGSYNEQFF
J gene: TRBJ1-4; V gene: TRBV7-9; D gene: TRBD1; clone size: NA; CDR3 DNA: TGTGCCAGCAGCCTCAGACAGGGTGGTGAAAAACTGTTTTTT; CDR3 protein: CASSLRQGGEKLFF
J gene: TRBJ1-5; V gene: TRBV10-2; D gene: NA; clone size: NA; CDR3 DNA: TGCGCCAGCAGTGAGAATACAGGGTTCTATCAGCCCCAGCATTTT; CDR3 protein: CASSENTGFYQPQHF
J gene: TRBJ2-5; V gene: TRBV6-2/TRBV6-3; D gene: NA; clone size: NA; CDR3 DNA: TGTGCCAGCACTTACAGGGTAGGGGGAGAGACCCAGTACTTC; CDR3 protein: CASTYRVGGETQYF
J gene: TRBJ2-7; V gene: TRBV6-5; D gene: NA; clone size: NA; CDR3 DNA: TGTGCCAGCATGGGGGTCTACGAGCAGTACTTC; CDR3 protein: CASMGVYEQYF
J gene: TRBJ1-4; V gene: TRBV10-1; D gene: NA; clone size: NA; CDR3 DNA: TGCGCCAGCAGTGAAAAATACAGCGGAAGGTGCCTAACTAATGAAAAACTGTTTTTT; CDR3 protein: CASSEKYSGRCLTNEKLFF
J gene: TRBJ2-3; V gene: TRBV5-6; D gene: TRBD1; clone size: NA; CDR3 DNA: TGTGCCAGCAGCTTGACCGGGACAGGGAAGTCCTACACAGATACGCAGTATTTT; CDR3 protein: CASSLTGTGKSYTDTQYF
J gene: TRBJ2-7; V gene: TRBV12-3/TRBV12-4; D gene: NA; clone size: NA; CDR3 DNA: TGTGCCAGCAGTTTACGGGGGAGGTACGAGCAGTACTTC; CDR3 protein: CASSLRGRYEQYF
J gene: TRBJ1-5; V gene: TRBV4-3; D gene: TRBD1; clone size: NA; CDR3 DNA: TGCGCCAGCAGCCAAGGCCAGGGGGCTAATCAGCCCCAGCATTTT; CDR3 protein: CASSQGQGANQPQHF
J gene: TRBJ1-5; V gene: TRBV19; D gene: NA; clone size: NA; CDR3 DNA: TGTGCCAGTAGTATAGATCTGAGGGGTGGGGATCAGCCCCAGCATTTT; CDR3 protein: CASSIDLRGGDQPQHF
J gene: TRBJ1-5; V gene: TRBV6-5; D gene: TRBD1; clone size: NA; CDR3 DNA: TGTGCCAGCAGTCAGGACAGGGCACGCAATCAGCCCCAGCATTTT; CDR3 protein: CASSQDRARNQPQHF
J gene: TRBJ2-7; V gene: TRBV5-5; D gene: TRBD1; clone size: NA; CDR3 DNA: TGTGCCAGCATCCCCATTGGGGGACAGGGGGTATCGTACGAGCAGTACTTC; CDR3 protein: CASIPIGGQGVSYEQYF
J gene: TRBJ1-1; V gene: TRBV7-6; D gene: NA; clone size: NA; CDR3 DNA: TGTGCCAGCAGCGGAACCTCGCAAGCTTTCTTT; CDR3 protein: CASSGTSQAFF
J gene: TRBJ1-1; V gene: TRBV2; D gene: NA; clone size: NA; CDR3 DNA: TGTGCCAGCAAAGGGGGAGAAACTGAAGCTTTCTTT; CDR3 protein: CASKGGETEAFF
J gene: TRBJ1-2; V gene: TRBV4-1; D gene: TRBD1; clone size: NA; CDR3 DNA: TGCGCCAGCAGCCGACGGGACAGGGGCGGCTATGGCTACACCTTC; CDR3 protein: CASSRRDRGGYGYTF
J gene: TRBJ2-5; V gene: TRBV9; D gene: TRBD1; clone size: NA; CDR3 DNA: TGTGCCAGCAGCGTAGCTACAGGGGGAGTAGGAGAGACCCAGTACTTC; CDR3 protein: CASSVATGGVGETQYF
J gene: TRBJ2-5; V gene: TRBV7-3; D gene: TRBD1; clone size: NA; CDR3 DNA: TGTGCCAGCAGCCCCGGACAGGGAGGACCACGGTACCAAGAGACCCAGTACTTC; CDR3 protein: CASSPGQGGPRYQETQYF
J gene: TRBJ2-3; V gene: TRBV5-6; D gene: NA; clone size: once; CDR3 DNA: TGTGCCAGCAGCTTTAACGAAGATACGCAGTATTTT; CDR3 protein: CASSFNEDTQYF
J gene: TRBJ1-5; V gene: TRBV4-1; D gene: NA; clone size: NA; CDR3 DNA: TGCGCCAGCAGCCAAGTCGCCGGGACCAGTCAGCCCCAGCATTTT; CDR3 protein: CASSQVAGTSQPQHF
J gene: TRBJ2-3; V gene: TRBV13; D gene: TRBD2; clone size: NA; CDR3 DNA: TGTGCCAGCAGCTCTAAGGGACTATGGACTAGCACAGATACGCAGTATTTT; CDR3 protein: CASSSKGLWTSTDTQYF